This entry lists 12 T cell receptor beta chains sequenced from one sample in a study of cytomegalovirus exposure and HLA in healthy donors. PCR primers comprised 60 Vbeta and 13 Jbeta primers. TCRdb's copy holds only in-frame clones and misses some; the assay was immunoSEQ multiplex PCR. The table has about 240,000 clones, about 81% seen once; the top ten hold under 8%. Sequencing was done on a sample of PBMCs. Receptor source: a woman aged 55-69 years in good health and CMV-seropositive.

V usage is TRBV12-5 and J usage is TRBJ1-1, with D possibly TRBD1 on 5 matching bases. V lost 2 bases, J lost 4 bases, and 11 bases lay in between. Germline-derived CDR1 and CDR2 are LGHNT and FRNRAP. This CDR3 region has 14 residues. CDR3 in amino acids: CASGLLGARTEAFF. The CDR3 bases are TGTGCTAGTGGTTTGTTAGGGGCCCGCACTGAAGCTTTCTTT.

The V and J genes are TRBV30 and TRBJ2-3; TRBD2 matches 10 bases. Germline CDR1 reads GTSNPN; CDR2 reads SVGIG (reference sequence). The CDR3 runs 15 residues. V trimming: 4 bases; J trimming: 5 bases; junction bases outside the gene matches: 9. In DNA form, the CDR3 reads TGTGCCTGGACGCGGCTAGCGGGAGAGATAGATACGCAGTATTTT. This sequence encodes CAWTRLAGEIDTQYF. Supplemented by reference TRBV30 and TRBJ2-3, the full variable domain reads SQTIHQWPATLVQPVGSPLSLECTVEGTSNPNLYWYRQAAGRGLQLLFYSVGIGQISSEVPQNLSASRPQDRQFILSSKKLLLSDSGFYLCAWTRLAGEIDTQYFGPGTRLTVL.

The chain links TRBV11-3 to TRBJ1-1; possibly TRBD1 for D (6 bases). The CDR3 covers 13 residues. CDR1 is SGHNT, CDR2 YENEEA, per germline. Trimming removed 5 bases from V and 4 bases from J, with 11 bases in between. The CDR3 loop is CASSITGSTEAFF. The DNA for the CDR3 is TGTGCCAGCAGCATAACAGGGAGCACTGAAGCTTTCTTT.

The CDR3 bases are TGTGCCAGCAGCTCAAAAGCGGGACTCACAGATACGCAGTATTTT. Protein product: CASSSKAGLTDTQYF. The chain recombines TRBV5-6 with TRBJ2-3; 7 bases line up with TRBD2. The ends lost 3 bases at V and 2 bases at J; junction bases unmatched: 6. This CDR3 has 15 residues. Germline CDR1 reads SGHDT; CDR2 reads YYEEEE.

The chain links TRBV28 to TRBJ1-5; D possibly corresponds to TRBD1 (5 bases). Trimming left V 8 bases short and J 4 bases short, with 18 bases between. The CDR3 is made up of 15 amino acids. CDR1 and CDR2 (germline): MDHEN, SYDVKM. The chain's CDR3 is CASQPTGRNNQPQHF. The CDR3 coding sequence is TGTGCCAGCCAACCTACAGGACGGAATAATCAGCCCCAGCATTTT. Variable domain in full (rest from reference TRBV28 and TRBJ1-5): DVKVTQSSRYLVKRTGEKVFLECVQDMDHENMFWYRQDPGLGLRLIYFSYDVKMKEKGDIPEGYSVSREKKERFSLILESASTNQTSMYLCASQPTGRNNQPQHFGDGTRLSIL.

This clone was counted a single time. The genes are TRBV4-1 and TRBJ1-2; D not certain. CDR3 size: 14 residues. Germline-derived CDR1 and CDR2 are MGHRA and YSYEKL. The germline V and J ends were trimmed by 0 bases and 5 bases, with 10 bases remaining between them. Here the CDR3 reads CASSQERAVYGYTF. CDR3 in DNA: TGCGCCAGCAGCCAAGAGAGGGCAGTTTATGGCTACACCTTC.

The CDR3 spells CATGTSGMNTGELFF. In DNA, the CDR3 is TGTGCCACGGGGACTAGCGGGATGAACACCGGGGAGCTGTTTTTT. The chain links TRBV6-6 to TRBJ2-2, with 13 bases identical to TRBD2. Germline CDR1 reads MNHNY; CDR2 reads SVGAGI (reference sequence). The CDR3 is made up of 15 amino acids. V trimming: 10 bases; J trimming: 1 base; junction bases outside the gene matches: 3.

The chain links TRBV18 to TRBJ1-2; tentatively, D is TRBD1 (6 bases). The CDR3 sequence is 15 residues long. Germline CDR1 and CDR2: KGHSH and LQKENI. The V gene lost 3 bases and the J gene lost 4 bases, with 15 bases spanning the gap. The CDR3 loop is CASSPPQGRGYGYTF. The CDR3, as DNA: TGTGCCAGCTCACCTCCCCAGGGCAGGGGCTATGGCTACACCTTC.

The chain recombines TRBV6-1 with TRBJ2-7, with a tentative D call TRBD1 (5 bases). Germline CDR1 MNHNS, CDR2 SASEGT. The V end lost 5 bases, the J end lost 3 bases, and 11 bases lay between the germline ends. The CDR3 extends over 13 amino acids. The CDR3 nucleotides are TGTGCCAGCAGTCTTAGACAGATCTACGAGCAGTACTTC. Amino acids: CASSLRQIYEQYF.

The chain carries TRBV28 and TRBJ1-1; no clear D. Germline-derived CDR1 and CDR2 are MDHEN and SYDVKM. This CDR3 region has 11 residues. V was cut by 7 bases and J by 5 bases, with 8 bases left in between. This CDR3 is CASNTVTEAFF. The CDR3 DNA sequence: TGTGCCAGCAATACAGTGACTGAAGCTTTCTTT.

J is TRBJ1-4 and V is TRBV28, with no clear D. The CDR3 extends over 20 amino acids. Trimming pared 2 bases from V and 0 bases from J, leaving 22 bases between. The germline V gene encodes CDR1 MDHEN and CDR2 SYDVKM. Here the CDR3 DNA reads TGTGCCAGCAGTTTACGAGTAGTGGCAGGCCTTATTACAACTAATGAAAAACTGTTTTTT. Its translation: CASSLRVVAGLITTNEKLFF.

This chain joins TRBV5-1 and TRBJ2-1, with D possibly being TRBD2 (6 bases). V lost 0 bases and J lost 4, with 11 bases in between. The CDR3 spans 15 residues. Germline CDR1 reads SGHRS; CDR2 reads YFSETQ. CDR3 in DNA: TGCGCCAGCAGCTTGGCCGGGGGACTTTACAATGAGCAGTTCTTC. The encoded protein is CASSLAGGLYNEQFF. The whole variable domain, remainder taken from reference TRBV5-1 and TRBJ2-1, is KAGVTQTPRYLIKTRGQQVTLSCSPISGHRSVSWYQQTPGQGLQFLFEYFSETQRNKGNFPGRFSGRQFSNSRSEMNVSTLELGDSALYLCASSLAGGLYNEQFFGPGTRLTVL.